This T cell receptor (beta chain) originates from a study of regulatory T cells in long-lasting Graves disease. Looking at the study overall: The study enrolled newly diagnosed Graves' patients on antithyroid drugs under 3 months.

The time point was: newly diagnosed GD, antithyroid drugs for less than 3 months. The authors made the TCR library using RNA they extracted from PBMCs. This clonotype has at least ten counts. With iRepertoire HTBI primers and Arm-PCR of CDR3 regions, TCR beta libraries were built. TCRdb redid the calling of the multiplex PCR reads with MiXCR, one entry per CDR3 protein. The table includes fewer than 550,000 distinct CDR3 sequences, about a sixth detected once. The same data also contributed to another study, on T cells in Graves' hyperthyroidism and ophthalmopathy. That paper notes: Model predictions of ophthalmopathy came a median about 6.3 months before onset.

The sequencing here drew on peripheral blood mononuclear cells (PBMCs), taken at new diagnosis, from a patient treated with antithyroid drugs. The origin of this receptor is a woman aged 18-29 years with Graves disease.

CDR3 bases: TGTGCCAGCAGCCTAGCCCGAGGACAGGGGAACACTGAAGCTTTCTTT. This sequence encodes CASSLARGQGNTEAFF. The chain is built from TRBV3-1 and TRBJ1-1, with 8 nucleotides matching TRBD1. The germline gives CDR1 LGHDT, CDR2 YNNKEL (reference sequence). The CDR3 covers 16 residues. Trimming at V came to 4 bases and at J to 1 base, leaving 8 bases not matched to a gene.